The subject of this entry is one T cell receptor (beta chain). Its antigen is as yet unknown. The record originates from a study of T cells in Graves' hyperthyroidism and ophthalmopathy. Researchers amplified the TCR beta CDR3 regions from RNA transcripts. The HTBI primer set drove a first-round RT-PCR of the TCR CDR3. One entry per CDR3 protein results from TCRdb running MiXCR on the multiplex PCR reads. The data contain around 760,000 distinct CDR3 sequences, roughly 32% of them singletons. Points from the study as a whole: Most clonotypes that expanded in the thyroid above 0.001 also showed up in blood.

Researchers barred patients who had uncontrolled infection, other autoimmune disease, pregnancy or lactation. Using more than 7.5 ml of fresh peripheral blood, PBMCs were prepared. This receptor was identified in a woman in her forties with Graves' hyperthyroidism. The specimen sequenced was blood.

Here the CDR3 reads CASSYLGRWGYTF. CDR3 coding DNA: TGTGCCAGCAGTTACCTCGGCAGGTGGGGCTACACCTTC. This chain joins TRBV6-5 and TRBJ1-2; D gene unclear. Germline CDR1 and CDR2: MNHEY and SVGAGI. This CDR3 has 13 residues. V was clipped by 2 bases and J by 8 bases, with 12 bases between them.